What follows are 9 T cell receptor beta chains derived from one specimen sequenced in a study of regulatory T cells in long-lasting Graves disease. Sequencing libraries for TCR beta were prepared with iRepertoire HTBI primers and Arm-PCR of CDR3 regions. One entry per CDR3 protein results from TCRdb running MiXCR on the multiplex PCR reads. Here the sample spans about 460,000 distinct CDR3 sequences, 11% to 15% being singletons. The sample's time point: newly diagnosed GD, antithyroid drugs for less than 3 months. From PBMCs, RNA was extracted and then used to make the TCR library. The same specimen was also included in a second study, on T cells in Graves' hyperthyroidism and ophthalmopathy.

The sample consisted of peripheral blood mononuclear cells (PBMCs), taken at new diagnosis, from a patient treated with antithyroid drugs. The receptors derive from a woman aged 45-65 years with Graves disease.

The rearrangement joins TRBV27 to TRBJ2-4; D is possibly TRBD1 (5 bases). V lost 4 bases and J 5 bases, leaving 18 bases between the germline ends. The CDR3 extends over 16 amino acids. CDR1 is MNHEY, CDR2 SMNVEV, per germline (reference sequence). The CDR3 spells CASSSGPSWTQNIQYF. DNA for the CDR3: TGTGCCAGCAGTTCCGGCCCCTCCTGGACACAAAACATTCAGTACTTC.

CDR3 coding DNA: TGCGCCAGCAGTGAACCTACAGGGTCCTATGGCTACACCTTC. This encodes CASSEPTGSYGYTF. The V call is TRBV10-2, the J call TRBJ1-2, with TRBD1 as a possible D gene (6 bases). The CDR3 sequence is 14 residues long. The germline CDR1 and CDR2 sequences are WSHSY and SAAADI. V lost 3 bases to trimming and J lost 4 bases, with 12 bases between them.

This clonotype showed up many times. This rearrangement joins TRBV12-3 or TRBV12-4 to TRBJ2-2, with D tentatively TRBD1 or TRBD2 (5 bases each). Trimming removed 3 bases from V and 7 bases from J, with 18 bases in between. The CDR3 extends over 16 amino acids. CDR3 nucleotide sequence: TGTGCCAGCAGTTTCGTTCCGGGACGAGATGGCGGGGAGCTGTTTTTT. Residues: CASSFVPGRDGGELFF.

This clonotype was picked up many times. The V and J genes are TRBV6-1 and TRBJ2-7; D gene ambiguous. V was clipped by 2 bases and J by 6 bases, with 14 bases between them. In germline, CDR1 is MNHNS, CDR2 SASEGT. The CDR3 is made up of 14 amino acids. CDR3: CASSELRLVGEQYF. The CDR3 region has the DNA TGTGCCAGCAGTGAATTGAGACTGGTCGGCGAGCAGTACTTC.

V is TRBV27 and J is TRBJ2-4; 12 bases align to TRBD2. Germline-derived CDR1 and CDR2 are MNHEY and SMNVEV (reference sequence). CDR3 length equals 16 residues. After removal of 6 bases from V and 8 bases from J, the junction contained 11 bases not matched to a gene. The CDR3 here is CASSRLAGGKRDIQYF. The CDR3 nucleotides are TGTGCCAGCAGCCGCCTAGCGGGAGGGAAAAGAGACATTCAGTACTTC.

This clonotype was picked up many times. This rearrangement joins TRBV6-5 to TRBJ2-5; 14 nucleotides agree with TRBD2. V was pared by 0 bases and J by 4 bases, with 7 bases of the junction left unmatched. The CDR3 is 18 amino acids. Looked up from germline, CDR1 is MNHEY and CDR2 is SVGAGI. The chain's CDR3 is CASSYSSGLAGVGETQYF. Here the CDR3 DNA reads TGTGCCAGCAGTTACTCTTCGGGACTAGCGGGAGTGGGAGAGACCCAGTACTTC.

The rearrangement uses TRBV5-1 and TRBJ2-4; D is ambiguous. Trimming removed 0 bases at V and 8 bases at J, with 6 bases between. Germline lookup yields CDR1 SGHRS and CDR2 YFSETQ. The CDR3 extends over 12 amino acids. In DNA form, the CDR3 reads TGCGCCAGCAGCTTGGATGGGGACATTCAGTACTTC. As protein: CASSLDGDIQYF.

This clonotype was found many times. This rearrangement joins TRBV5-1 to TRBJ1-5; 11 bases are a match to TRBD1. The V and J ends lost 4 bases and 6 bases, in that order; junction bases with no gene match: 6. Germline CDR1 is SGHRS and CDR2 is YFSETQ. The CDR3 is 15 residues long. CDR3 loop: CASSPGTGGTQPQHF. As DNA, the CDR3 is TGCGCCAGCAGCCCGGGGACAGGGGGGACTCAGCCCCAGCATTTT. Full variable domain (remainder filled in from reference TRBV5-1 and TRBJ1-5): KAGVTQTPRYLIKTRGQQVTLSCSPISGHRSVSWYQQTPGQGLQFLFEYFSETQRNKGNFPGRFSGRQFSNSRSEMNVSTLELGDSALYLCASSPGTGGTQPQHFGDGTRLSIL.

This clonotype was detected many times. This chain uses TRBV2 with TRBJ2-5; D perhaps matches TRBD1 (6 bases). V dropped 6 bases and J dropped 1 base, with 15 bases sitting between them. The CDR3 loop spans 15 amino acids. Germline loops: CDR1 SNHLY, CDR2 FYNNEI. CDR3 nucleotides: TGTGCCAGCAGAGCAGGGAGAGGGGGCCAAGAGACCCAGTACTTC. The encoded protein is CASRAGRGGQETQYF.